Described below is a single T cell receptor (beta chain) sequence and its context. V was pared by 4 bases and J by 2 bases, with 15 bases of the junction left unmatched. Germline V gene data show CDR1 as SGHRS and CDR2 as YFSETQ. The CDR3 loop spans 18 amino acids. Both 60 Vbeta primers and 13 Jbeta primers went into the PCR. Some clones are missing from TCRdb's copy, which holds only in-frame ones; the method was immunoSEQ multiplex PCR. The sample holds approximately 97,000 clones, about four fifths seen once. The data are from a study of cytomegalovirus exposure and HLA in healthy donors. This sequence was found in a male donor in good health and CMV-seropositive. The sequencing input was PBMCs. The genes are TRBV5-1 and TRBJ2-3; 8 nucleotides line up with TRBD2. The CDR3 DNA reads as TGCGCCAGCAGCGGAGCGGGGGAAAAGACTACCACCACAGATACGCAGTATTTT. Translation: CASSGAGEKTTTTDTQYF.